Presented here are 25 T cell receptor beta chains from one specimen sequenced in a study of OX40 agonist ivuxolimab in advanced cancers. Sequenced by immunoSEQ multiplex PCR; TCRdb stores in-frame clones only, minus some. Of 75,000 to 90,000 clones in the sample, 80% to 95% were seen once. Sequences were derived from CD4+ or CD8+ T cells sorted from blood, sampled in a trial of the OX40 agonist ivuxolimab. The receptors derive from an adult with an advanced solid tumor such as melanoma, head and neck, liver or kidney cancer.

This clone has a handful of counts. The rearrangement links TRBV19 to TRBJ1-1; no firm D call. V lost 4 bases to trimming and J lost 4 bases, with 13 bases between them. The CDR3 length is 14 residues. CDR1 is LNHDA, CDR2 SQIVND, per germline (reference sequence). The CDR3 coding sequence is TGTGCCAGTAGTAGGGCCGGAGGGCGCACTGAAGCTTTCTTT. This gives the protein CASSRAGGRTEAFF.

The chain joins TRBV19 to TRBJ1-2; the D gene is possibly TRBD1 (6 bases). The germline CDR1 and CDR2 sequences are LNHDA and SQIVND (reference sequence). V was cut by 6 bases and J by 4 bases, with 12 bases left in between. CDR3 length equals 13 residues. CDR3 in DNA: TGTGCCAGTAGACTGGACAGCGGCTATGGCTACACCTTC. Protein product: CASRLDSGYGYTF. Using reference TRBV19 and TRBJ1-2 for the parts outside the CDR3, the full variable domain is DGGITQSPKYLFRKEGQNVTLSCEQNLNHDAMYWYRQDPGQGLRLIYYSQIVNDFQKGDIAEGYSVSREKKESFPLTVTSAQKNPTAFYLCASRLDSGYGYTFGSGTRLTVV.

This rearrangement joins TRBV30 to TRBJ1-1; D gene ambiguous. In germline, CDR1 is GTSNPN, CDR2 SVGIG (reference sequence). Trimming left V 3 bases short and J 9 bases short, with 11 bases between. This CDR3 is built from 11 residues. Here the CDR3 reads CAWRFEAKAFF. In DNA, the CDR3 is TGTGCCTGGAGATTCGAGGCGAAAGCTTTCTTT. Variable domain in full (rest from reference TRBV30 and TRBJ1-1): SQTIHQWPATLVQPVGSPLSLECTVEGTSNPNLYWYRQAAGRGLQLLFYSVGIGQISSEVPQNLSASRPQDRQFILSSKKLLLSDSGFYLCAWRFEAKAFFGQGTRLTVV.

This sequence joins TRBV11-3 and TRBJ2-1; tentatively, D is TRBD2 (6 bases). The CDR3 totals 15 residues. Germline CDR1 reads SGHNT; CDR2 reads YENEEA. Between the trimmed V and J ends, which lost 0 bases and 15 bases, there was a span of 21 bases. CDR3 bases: TGTGCCAGCAGCTTAGAGGCGGGGAGTGATTCAAGATGGTTCTTC. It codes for CASSLEAGSDSRWFF.

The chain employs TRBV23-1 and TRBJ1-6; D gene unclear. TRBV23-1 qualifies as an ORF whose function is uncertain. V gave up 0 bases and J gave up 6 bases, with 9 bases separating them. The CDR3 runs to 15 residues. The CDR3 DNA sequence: TGCGCCAGCAGTCAATCGGTGTGGGTTAATTCACCCCTCCACTTT. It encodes CASSQSVWVNSPLHF.

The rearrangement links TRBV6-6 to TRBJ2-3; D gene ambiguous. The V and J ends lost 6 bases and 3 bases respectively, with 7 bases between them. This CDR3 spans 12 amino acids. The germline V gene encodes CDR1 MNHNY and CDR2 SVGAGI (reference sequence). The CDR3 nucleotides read TGTGCCAGCAGCCCGAGTACAGATACGCAGTATTTT. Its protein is CASSPSTDTQYF.

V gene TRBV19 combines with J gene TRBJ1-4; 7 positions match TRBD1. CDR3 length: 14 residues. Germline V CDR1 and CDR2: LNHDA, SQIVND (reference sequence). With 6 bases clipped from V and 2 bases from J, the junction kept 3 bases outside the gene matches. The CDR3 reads CASSRQGTNEKLFF. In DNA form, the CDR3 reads TGTGCCAGTAGCAGACAGGGCACTAATGAAAAACTGTTTTTT.

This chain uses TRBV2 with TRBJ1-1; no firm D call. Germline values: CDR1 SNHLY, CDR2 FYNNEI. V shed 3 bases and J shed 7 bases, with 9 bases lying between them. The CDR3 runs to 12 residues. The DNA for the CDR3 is TGTGCCAGCAGTGATTTTTTGGTTGAAGCTTTCTTT. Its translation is CASSDFLVEAFF.

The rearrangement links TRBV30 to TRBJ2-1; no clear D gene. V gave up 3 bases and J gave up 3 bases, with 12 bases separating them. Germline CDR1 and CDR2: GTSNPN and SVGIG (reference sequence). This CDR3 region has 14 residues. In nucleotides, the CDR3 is TGTGCCTGGAGCCTTCCGGGCCACTACAATGAGCAGTTCTTC. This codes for CAWSLPGHYNEQFF.

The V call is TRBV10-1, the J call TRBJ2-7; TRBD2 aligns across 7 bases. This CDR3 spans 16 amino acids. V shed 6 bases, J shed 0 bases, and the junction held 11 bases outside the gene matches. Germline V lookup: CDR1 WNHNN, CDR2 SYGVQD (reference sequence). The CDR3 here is CASSDKPGLNSYEQYF. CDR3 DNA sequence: TGCGCCAGCAGCGATAAACCGGGACTAAACTCCTACGAGCAGTACTTC.

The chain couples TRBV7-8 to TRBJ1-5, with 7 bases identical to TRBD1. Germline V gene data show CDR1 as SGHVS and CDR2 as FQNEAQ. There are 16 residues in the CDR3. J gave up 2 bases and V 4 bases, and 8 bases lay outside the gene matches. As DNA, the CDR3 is TGTGCCAGCAGCTATCGGACAGGCAGCGGCAATCAGCCCCAGCATTTT. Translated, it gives CASSYRTGSGNQPQHF.

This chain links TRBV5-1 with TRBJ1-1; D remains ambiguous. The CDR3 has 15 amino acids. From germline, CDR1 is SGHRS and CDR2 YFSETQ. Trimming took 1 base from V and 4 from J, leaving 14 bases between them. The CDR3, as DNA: TGCGCCAGCAGCTTGAGTTCGGGAAGGACCACTGAAGCTTTCTTT. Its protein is CASSLSSGRTTEAFF.

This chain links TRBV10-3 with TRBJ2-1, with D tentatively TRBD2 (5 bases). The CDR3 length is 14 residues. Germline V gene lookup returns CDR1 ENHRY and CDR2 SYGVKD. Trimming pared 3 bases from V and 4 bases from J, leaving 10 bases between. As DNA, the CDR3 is TGTGCCATCAGTGATGTTAGCGAATACAATGAGCAGTTCTTC. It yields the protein CAISDVSEYNEQFF.

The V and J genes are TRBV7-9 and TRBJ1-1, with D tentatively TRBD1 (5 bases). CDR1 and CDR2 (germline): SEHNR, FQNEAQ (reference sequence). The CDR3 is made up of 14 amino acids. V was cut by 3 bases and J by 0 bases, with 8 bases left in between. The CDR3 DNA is TGTGCCAGCAGCTTTGGGGGTATGAACACTGAAGCTTTCTTT. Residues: CASSFGGMNTEAFF.

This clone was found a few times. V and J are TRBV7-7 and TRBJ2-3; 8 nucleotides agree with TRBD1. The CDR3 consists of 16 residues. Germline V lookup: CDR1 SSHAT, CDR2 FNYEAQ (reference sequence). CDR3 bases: TGTGCTATCTACAGGGGGGCCTTATTAAGCACAGATACGCAGTATTTT. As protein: CAIYRGALLSTDTQYF.

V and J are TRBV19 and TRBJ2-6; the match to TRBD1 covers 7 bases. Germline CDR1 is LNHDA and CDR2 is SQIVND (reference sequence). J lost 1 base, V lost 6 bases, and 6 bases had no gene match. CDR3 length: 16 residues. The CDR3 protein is CASRRTGASGANVLTF. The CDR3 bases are TGTGCCAGTAGGAGAACAGGGGCTTCTGGGGCCAACGTCCTGACTTTC.

CDR3 loop: CASSLGPTTSEKLFF. The CDR3 coding sequence is TGTGCCAGCAGCTTAGGACCCACCACCTCAGAAAAACTGTTTTTT. This chain uses TRBV7-2 with TRBJ1-4; no clear D gene. The CDR3 has 15 amino acids. The V gene's germline CDR1 is SGHTA and CDR2 FQGNSA. Trimming shortened V by 1 base and J by 8 bases, and 14 bases separated the two germline ends. The full variable domain, in which reference TRBV7-2 and TRBJ1-4 provide the parts outside the CDR3, is GAGVSQSPSNKVTEKGKDVELRCDPISGHTALYWYRQSLGQGLEFLIYFQGNSAPDKSGLPSDRFSAERTGGSVSTLTIQRTQQEDSAVYLCASSLGPTTSEKLFFGSGTQLSVL.

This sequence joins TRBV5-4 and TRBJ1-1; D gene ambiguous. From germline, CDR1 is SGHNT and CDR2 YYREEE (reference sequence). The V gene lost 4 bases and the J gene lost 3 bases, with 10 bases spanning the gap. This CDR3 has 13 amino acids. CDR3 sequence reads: CASSVGWDTEAFF. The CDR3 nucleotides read TGTGCCAGCAGCGTAGGTTGGGACACTGAAGCTTTCTTT.

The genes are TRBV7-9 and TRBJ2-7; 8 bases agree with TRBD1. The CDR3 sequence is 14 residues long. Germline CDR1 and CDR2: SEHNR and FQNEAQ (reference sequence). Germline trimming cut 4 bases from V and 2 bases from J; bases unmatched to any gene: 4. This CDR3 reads CASSSDRETYEQYF. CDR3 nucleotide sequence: TGTGCCAGCAGCTCGGACAGGGAAACCTACGAGCAGTACTTC. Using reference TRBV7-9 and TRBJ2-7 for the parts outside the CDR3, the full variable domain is DTGVSQNPRHKITKRGQNVTFRCDPISEHNRLYWYRQTLGQGPEFLTYFQNEAQLEKSRLLSDRFSAERPKGSFSTLEIQRTEQGDSAMYLCASSSDRETYEQYFGPGTRLTVT.

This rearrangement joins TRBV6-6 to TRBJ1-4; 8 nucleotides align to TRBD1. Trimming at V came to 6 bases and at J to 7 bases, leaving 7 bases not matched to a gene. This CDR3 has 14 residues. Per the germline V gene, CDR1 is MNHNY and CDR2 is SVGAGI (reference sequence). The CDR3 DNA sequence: TGTGCCAGCAGCACGGGGACAGGTGGTGAAAAACTGTTTTTT. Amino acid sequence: CASSTGTGGEKLFF.

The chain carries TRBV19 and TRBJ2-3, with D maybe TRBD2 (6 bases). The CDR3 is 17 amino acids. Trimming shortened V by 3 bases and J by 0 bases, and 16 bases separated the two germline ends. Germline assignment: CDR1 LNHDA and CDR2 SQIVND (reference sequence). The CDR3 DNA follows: TGTGCCAGTAGTATGGGGAAGGAGGGAACTAGCACAGATACGCAGTATTTT. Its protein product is CASSMGKEGTSTDTQYF.

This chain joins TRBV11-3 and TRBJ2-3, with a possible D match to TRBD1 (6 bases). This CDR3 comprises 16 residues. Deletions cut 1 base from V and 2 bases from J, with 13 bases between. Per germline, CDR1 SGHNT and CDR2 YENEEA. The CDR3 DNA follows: TGTGCCAGCAGCTTAGTAAGTACAGGGCCCACAGATACGCAGTATTTT. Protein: CASSLVSTGPTDTQYF.

The CDR3 protein is CASSLSGSSYNEQFF. CDR3 nucleotides: TGTGCCAGCAGCCTTAGCGGTAGCTCCTACAATGAGCAGTTCTTC. The V call is TRBV11-3, the J call TRBJ2-1, with D perhaps TRBD2 (6 bases). The V gene's germline CDR1 is SGHNT and CDR2 YENEEA. This CDR3 has 15 amino acids. Between the trimmed V and J ends, which lost 5 bases and 0 bases, there was a span of 11 bases.

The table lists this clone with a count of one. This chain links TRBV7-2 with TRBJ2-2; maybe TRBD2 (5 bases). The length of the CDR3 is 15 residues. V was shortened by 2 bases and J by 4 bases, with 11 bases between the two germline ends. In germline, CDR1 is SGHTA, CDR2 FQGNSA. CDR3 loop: CASSLYSVGTGELFF. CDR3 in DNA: TGTGCCAGCAGCTTATATAGCGTTGGCACCGGGGAGCTGTTTTTT.

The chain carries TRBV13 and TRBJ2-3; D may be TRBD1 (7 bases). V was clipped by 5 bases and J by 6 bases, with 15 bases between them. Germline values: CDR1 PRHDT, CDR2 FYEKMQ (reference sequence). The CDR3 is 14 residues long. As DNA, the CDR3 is TGTGCCAGCAGCCCTTCAGGGGGGTCGGATACGCAGTATTTT. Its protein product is CASSPSGGSDTQYF. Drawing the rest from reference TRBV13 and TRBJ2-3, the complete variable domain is AAGVIQSPRHLIKEKRETATLKCYPIPRHDTVYWYQQGPGQDPQFLISFYEKMQSDKGSIPDRFSAQQFSDYHSELNMSSLELGDSALYFCASSPSGGSDTQYFGPGTRLTVL.